This T cell receptor beta chain was identified in a study of CD8 T cells in Susac syndrome. Trimming cost V 4 bases and J 2 bases; bases outside gene matches: 9. Germline lookup yields CDR1 MNHEY and CDR2 SVGEGT. CDR3 size: 17 residues. Peripheral blood CD8+ and CD4+ T cells were profiled by TCR beta sequencing. With random hexamers, reverse transcription was performed on about 0.45 to 1 ug of RNA. By means of immunoSEQ multiplex PCR, TCR beta CDR3 spanning 54 Vbeta and 13 Jbeta underwent amplification. TCRdb re-derived calls from the immunoSEQ multiplex PCR reads in MiXCR, one entry per CDR3 protein. The data show roughly 120,000 distinct CDR3 sequences, around 94% seen once.

The sequenced sample was CD4+ T cells from PBMCs. This sequence originates from a human donor in good health. The chain is built from TRBV6-2 or TRBV6-3 and TRBJ2-1, with TRBD2 matching over 9 bases. As DNA, the CDR3 is TGTGCCAGCAGTTCCGGGACTAGCTCCGGGACCTACAATGAGCAGTTCTTC. Translated, it gives CASSSGTSSGTYNEQFF.